These 17 T cell receptor beta chains came from one sample sequenced in a study of CD8+CD57+ T cells in acquired aplastic anemia. For sequencing, patients were chosen who had shown expansion of CD8+CD57+ cells by flow cytometry. TCR beta VDJ and CDR3 profiling used genomic DNA as template. TCRdb reprocessed the reads with MiXCR, giving one entry per CDR3 protein. The sample includes around 160,000 distinct CDR3 sequences, roughly 43% of them seen just once. The sample was sorted CD4+, CD8+, or CD8+CD57+ T cells (not recorded which) from PBMCs. The receptors here all came from a human donor with aplastic anemia.

The chain employs TRBV19 and TRBJ2-6; D gene ambiguous. Germline V CDR1 and CDR2: LNHDA, SQIVND (reference sequence). Trimming took off 3 bases at V and 0 bases at J, with 6 bases between the two ends. The length of the CDR3 is 15 residues. CDR3 DNA: TGTGCCAGTAGTATCGGATTCTCTGGGGCCAACGTCCTGACTTTC. It codes for CASSIGFSGANVLTF.

This clonotype has a count of ten or more. This sequence joins TRBV7-3 and TRBJ2-1; D tentatively fits TRBD1 or TRBD2 (6 bases each). The V gene lost 5 bases and the J gene lost 7 bases, with 12 bases spanning the gap. In germline, CDR1 is SGHTA, CDR2 FQGTGA. This CDR3 has 13 residues. The CDR3 bases are TGTGCCAGCAGCGCCCCGGGGGCTAATGAGCAGTTCTTC. Protein: CASSAPGANEQFF.

This clonotype has a count of ten or more. The chain couples TRBV3-1 to TRBJ2-7; TRBD2 might be the D (6 bases). Trimming pared 4 bases from V and 2 bases from J, leaving 18 bases between. The CDR3 extends over 16 amino acids. Germline V gene data show CDR1 as LGHDT and CDR2 as YNNKEL (reference sequence). Written as DNA, the CDR3 is TGTGCCAGCAGCCCCCAAGGCGGGACCCCCCCCTACGAGCAGTACTTC. This encodes CASSPQGGTPPYEQYF.

This clonotype was counted ten times or more. The V call is TRBV6-1, the J call TRBJ1-2; D gene ambiguous. The V and J ends lost 5 bases and 7 bases respectively, with 14 bases between them. From germline, CDR1 is MNHNS and CDR2 SASEGT. The CDR3 length is 13 residues. In nucleotides, the CDR3 is TGTGCCAGCAGTCCCCCCGGAGGCGTTGGCTACACCTTC. It is translated as CASSPPGGVGYTF.

As DNA, the CDR3 is TGTGCCACCAGTGCCGGACAGGGATTGGGTGAGACCCAGTACTTC. Amino acid sequence: CATSAGQGLGETQYF. This rearrangement joins TRBV24-1 to TRBJ2-5; TRBD1 matches at 8 bases. After removal of 5 bases from V and 5 bases from J, the junction contained 9 bases not matched to a gene. Germline V lookup: CDR1 KGHDR, CDR2 SFDVKD. The CDR3 covers 15 residues.

This clonotype was counted ten times or more. This chain joins TRBV20-1 and TRBJ2-7; D is perhaps TRBD2 (7 bases). With 1 base removed from V and 3 bases from J, the gap between germline ends came to 16 bases. The CDR3 runs 15 residues. Germline CDR1 DFQATT, CDR2 SNEGSKA (reference sequence). The CDR3 DNA follows: TGCAGTGCTAGAGGGGGGGGCGGGACCAACTACGAGCAGTACTTC. Protein sequence: CSARGGGGTNYEQYF.

Ten or more counts support this clonotype. The CDR3 protein is CASGAGQPQHF. The CDR3 nucleotides are TGTGCCAGTGGCGCGGGTCAGCCCCAGCATTTT. The V gene is TRBV28, the J gene TRBJ1-5; D is uncertain. CDR3 length: 11 residues. Germline CDR1 reads MDHEN; CDR2 reads SYDVKM. Deletions cut 9 bases from V and 6 bases from J, with 9 bases between.

The V and J genes are TRBV7-3 and TRBJ1-2; 7 bases map to TRBD1. CDR3 length equals 13 residues. V trimming: 0 bases; J trimming: 8 bases; junction bases outside the gene matches: 3. Germline V gives CDR1 SGHTA, CDR2 FQGTGA. The CDR3 DNA is TGTGCCAGCAGCTTAACGGACAGGCACGGCTACACCTTC. It translates to CASSLTDRHGYTF.

The chain recombines TRBV29-1 with TRBJ2-1, with a weak D call TRBD2 (5 bases). V lost 6 bases and J lost 6, with 9 bases in between. The germline CDR1 and CDR2 sequences are SQVTM and ANQGSEA. The CDR3 has 11 amino acids. The CDR3 loop reads CSVVSGNEQFF. CDR3 sequence (DNA): TGCAGCGTCGTCAGCGGCAATGAGCAGTTCTTC.

V gene TRBV2 combines with J gene TRBJ1-4; D uncertain. The length of the CDR3 is 13 residues. The ends were cut back, 8 bases at V and 3 bases at J, with 10 bases in the middle. CDR1 is SNHLY, CDR2 FYNNEI, per germline. The CDR3 bases are TGTGCCAGCTTCCGGTTCCCTAATGAAAAACTGTTTTTT. It codes for CASFRFPNEKLFF. Looking up the rest from reference TRBV2 and TRBJ1-4 gives the full variable domain: EPEVTQTPSHQVTQMGQEVILRCVPISNHLYFYWYRQILGQKVEFLVSFYNNEISEKSEIFDDQFSVERPDGSNFTLKIRSTKLEDSAMYFCASFRFPNEKLFFGSGTQLSVL.

This clonotype was counted only a few times. The genes are TRBV15 and TRBJ2-7, with D possibly being TRBD1 or TRBD2 (6 bases each). Germline lookup yields CDR1 LNHNV and CDR2 YYDKDF (reference sequence). V was clipped by 10 bases and J by 2 bases, with 18 bases between them. The CDR3 is 14 residues long. CDR3 amino acids: CASGGQGPPYEQYF. In DNA, the CDR3 is TGTGCCAGTGGGGGGCAGGGCCCCCCCTACGAGCAGTACTTC.

This clonotype was counted many times. The J gene is TRBJ1-1, the V gene TRBV2; tentative D call: TRBD1 (5 bases). The V and J ends lost 7 bases and 0 bases respectively, with 12 bases between them. Per the germline V gene, CDR1 is SNHLY and CDR2 is FYNNEI. The CDR3 has 14 amino acids. The CDR3 sequence: CASTTGSMNTEAFF. The DNA for the CDR3 is TGTGCCAGCACTACAGGCTCTATGAACACTGAAGCTTTCTTT.

The chain has TRBV7-2 and TRBJ1-6; D not resolved. CDR3 length: 13 residues. Deletions cut 1 base from V and 8 bases from J, with 6 bases between. From germline, CDR1 is SGHTA and CDR2 FQGNSA. The CDR3 DNA reads as TGTGCCAGCAGCTTAGAATCTGATTCACCCCTCCACTTT. Its translation is CASSLESDSPLHF.

The table lists this clonotype with many counts. V is TRBV4-2 and J is TRBJ2-7; D may correspond to TRBD1 or TRBD2 (6 bases each). V gave up 7 bases and J gave up 2 bases, with 18 bases separating them. CDR3 length: 15 amino acids. Germline assignment: CDR1 LGHNA and CDR2 YNFKEQ. This CDR3 reads CASTQRGDSAYEQYF. In nucleotides, the CDR3 is TGTGCCAGCACCCAGAGGGGGGATTCGGCCTACGAGCAGTACTTC.

On this clonotype itself: This may come from a read error, since a much larger clone is one base off. The V call is TRBV12-5, the J call TRBJ1-6; D unresolved. The CDR3 contains 15 residues. V was pared by 2 bases and J by 8 bases, with 13 bases between. CDR1 and CDR2 from the germline V gene are LGHNT and FRNRAP. CDR3 protein: CASGLLATNYSPLHF. The CDR3 nucleotides are TGTGCTAGTGGTTTGCTCGCCACAAACTATTCACCCCTCCACTTT.

J is TRBJ2-1 and V is TRBV2, with D unresolved. This CDR3 is 13 amino acids long. Per the germline V gene, CDR1 is SNHLY and CDR2 is FYNNEI. The V end lost 1 base, the J end lost 5 bases, and 6 bases lay between the germline ends. The CDR3 here is CASSEVQNNEQFF. Written as DNA, the CDR3 is TGTGCCAGCAGTGAAGTACAGAACAATGAGCAGTTCTTC. Complete variable domain (other parts from reference TRBV2 and TRBJ2-1): EPEVTQTPSHQVTQMGQEVILRCVPISNHLYFYWYRQILGQKVEFLVSFYNNEISEKSEIFDDQFSVERPDGSNFTLKIRSTKLEDSAMYFCASSEVQNNEQFFGPGTRLTVL.

This clonotype was seen many times. This CDR3 is CASSLESGTETQYF. The CDR3 DNA reads TGCGCCAGCAGCTTGGAGTCGGGGACGGAGACCCAGTACTTC. This rearrangement joins TRBV5-1 to TRBJ2-5; D might be TRBD1 or TRBD2, each matching 5 bases. Trimming shortened V by 0 bases and J by 5 bases, and 11 bases separated the two germline ends. The CDR3 spans 14 residues. Per germline, CDR1 SGHRS and CDR2 YFSETQ. The full variable domain, in which reference TRBV5-1 and TRBJ2-5 provide the parts outside the CDR3, is KAGVTQTPRYLIKTRGQQVTLSCSPISGHRSVSWYQQTPGQGLQFLFEYFSETQRNKGNFPGRFSGRQFSNSRSEMNVSTLELGDSALYLCASSLESGTETQYFGPGTRLLVL.